Listed here are 30 T cell receptor beta chains from one sample, sequenced in a study of blood T cell repertoires in COVID-19. Libraries were prepared by immunoSEQ multiplex PCR; TCRdb keeps only in-frame clonotypes and omits some of them. The sample yields about 190,000 clones, less than 85% seen once. The material sequenced was peripheral blood. These receptors came from a woman in her fifties or sixties with acute or convalescent COVID-19.

The table lists this clone with a count of one. This rearrangement joins TRBV9 to TRBJ1-2, with D unclear. Trimming stripped 4 bases from V and 4 bases from J, with 14 bases between. Germline lookup yields CDR1 SGDLS and CDR2 YYNGEE. This CDR3 is built from 14 residues. CDR3 sequence (DNA): TGTGCCAGCAGCACCCCGGGTGCCAGCTATGGCTACACCTTC. Translation: CASSTPGASYGYTF.

The V call is TRBV19, the J call TRBJ1-2; TRBD1 aligns across 10 bases. The CDR3 consists of 14 residues. CDR1 is LNHDA and CDR2 is SQIVND in the germline V gene (reference sequence). V gave up 5 bases and J gave up 3 bases; unmatched junction bases: 3. CDR3 in DNA: TGTGCCAGTAGTGTGACAGGGGGCGACTATGGCTACACCTTC. The encoded protein is CASSVTGGDYGYTF.

About this clone: The sample holds other DNA sequences that translate to the same CDR3. This rearrangement joins TRBV20-1 to TRBJ1-4; tentative D call: TRBD1 (5 bases). Germline V gene sequence: CDR1 DFQATT, CDR2 SNEGSKA (reference sequence). V gave up 4 bases and J gave up 7 bases, with 7 bases separating them. This CDR3 is 11 amino acids long. The CDR3, as DNA: TGCAGTGCTACAGGGTCTGAAAAACTGTTTTTT. Translated: CSATGSEKLFF.

V and J are TRBV29-1 and TRBJ1-6; 7 bases agree with TRBD1. Trimming took 6 bases from V and 7 from J; bases not matched to a gene: 9. CDR1 and CDR2 from the germline V gene are SQVTM and ANQGSEA. The CDR3 spans 14 residues. DNA for the CDR3: TGCAGCGTGAAACTCAGGGGGATGAATTCACCCCTCCACTTT. This sequence encodes CSVKLRGMNSPLHF. Filled out from reference TRBV29-1 and TRBJ1-6, the complete variable domain reads SAVISQKPSRDICQRGTSLTIQCQVDSQVTMMFWYRQQPGQSLTLIATANQGSEATYESGFVIDKFPISRPNLTFSTLTVSNMSPEDSSIYLCSVKLRGMNSPLHFGNGTRLTVT.

The rearrangement joins TRBV7-2 to TRBJ1-2; no clear D gene. Germline CDR1 is SGHTA and CDR2 is FQGNSA. The CDR3 has 14 residues. V was trimmed by 1 base and J by 3 bases, leaving 9 bases between them. This CDR3 reads CASSLESQYYGYTF. The CDR3 DNA reads TGTGCCAGCAGCTTAGAATCCCAGTACTATGGCTACACCTTC.

DNA of the CDR3: TGTGCCAGCAGCTCCGCGGGGCCCCTCACAGATACGCAGTATTTT. Amino acid sequence: CASSSAGPLTDTQYF. This chain connects TRBV7-2 to TRBJ2-3, with a tentative D call TRBD2 (6 bases). CDR1 and CDR2 (germline): SGHTA, FQGNSA. The CDR3 is made up of 15 amino acids. V lost 4 bases and J lost 2, with 13 bases in between.

J is TRBJ2-5 and V is TRBV19, with a possible D match to TRBD2 (6 bases). This CDR3 is 14 amino acids long. Germline assignment: CDR1 LNHDA and CDR2 SQIVND (reference sequence). Trimming left V 7 bases short and J 5 bases short, with 17 bases between. The CDR3 region has the DNA TGTGCCAGTAACCCCGGGGGAAGTGGGGAGACCCAGTACTTC. It translates to CASNPGGSGETQYF.

The genes are TRBV9 and TRBJ2-1; a weak D match, TRBD2 (6 bases). The CDR3 sequence is 15 residues long. Trimming stripped 4 bases from V and 10 bases from J, with 21 bases between. CDR1 and CDR2 (germline): SGDLS, YYNGEE. CDR3 region: CASSPLDLSSAEQFF. In DNA form, the CDR3 reads TGTGCCAGCAGCCCTCTCGACTTATCTAGCGCAGAGCAGTTCTTC. The full variable domain, rest sourced from reference TRBV9 and TRBJ2-1, is DSGVTQTPKHLITATGQRVTLRCSPRSGDLSVYWYQQSLDQGLQFLIQYYNGEERAKGNILERFSAQQFPDLHSELNLSSLELGDSALYFCASSPLDLSSAEQFFGPGTRLTVL.

This clone was counted ten times or more. The CDR3 sequence: CASSPGGPGYGYTF. The CDR3 DNA reads TGTGCCAGCAGCCCGGGGGGCCCGGGCTATGGCTACACCTTC. This chain joins TRBV7-2 and TRBJ1-2, with D perhaps matching TRBD1 (6 bases). This CDR3 contains 14 residues. The germline CDR1 and CDR2 sequences are SGHTA and FQGNSA. The V gene lost 5 bases and the J gene lost 4 bases, with 14 bases spanning the gap.

This clone came up a few times. V usage is TRBV19 and J usage is TRBJ1-1; TRBD1 is a possible D gene (6 bases). The CDR3 totals 15 residues. V was trimmed by 4 bases and J by 0 bases, leaving 12 bases between them. Germline loops: CDR1 LNHDA, CDR2 SQIVND (reference sequence). CDR3 nucleotides: TGTGCCAGTAGTACCCGGCAGGGGCTGAACACTGAAGCTTTCTTT. It translates to CASSTRQGLNTEAFF. The full variable domain, completed using reference TRBV19 and TRBJ1-1, is DGGITQSPKYLFRKEGQNVTLSCEQNLNHDAMYWYRQDPGQGLRLIYYSQIVNDFQKGDIAEGYSVSREKKESFPLTVTSAQKNPTAFYLCASSTRQGLNTEAFFGQGTRLTVV.

This rearrangement joins TRBV18 to TRBJ2-6; D ambiguous. CDR3 size: 16 residues. The V gene's germline CDR1 is KGHSH and CDR2 LQKENI. Trimming stripped 3 bases from V and 4 bases from J, with 13 bases between. For the CDR3, the DNA is TGTGCCAGCTCACCTATCCGGGTCTCGGGGGCCAACGTCCTGACTTTC. It is translated as CASSPIRVSGANVLTF.

This sequence joins TRBV3-1 (or the pseudogene TRBV3-2) and TRBJ2-1; D ambiguous. The CDR3 totals 15 residues. Deletions cut 1 base from V and 7 bases from J, with 14 bases between. CDR1 and CDR2 from the germline V gene are LGHDT and YNNKEL (reference sequence). The CDR3 sequence is CASSQGPTEANEQFF. CDR3 in DNA: TGTGCCAGCAGCCAAGGGCCTACCGAGGCGAATGAGCAGTTCTTC.

V is TRBV29-1 and J is TRBJ1-5; a possible D gene is TRBD1 (6 bases). Trimming left V 7 bases short and J 1 base short, with 20 bases between. The CDR3 runs 16 residues. The germline V gene has CDR1 SQVTM and CDR2 ANQGSEA. In nucleotides, the CDR3 is TGCAGCGCGGTGGGGTACAGGGACGAGAGCAATCAGCCCCAGCATTTT. It translates to CSAVGYRDESNQPQHF.

The rearrangement uses TRBV3-1 (or the pseudogene TRBV3-2) and TRBJ1-3, with TRBD1 as a possible D gene (6 bases). The CDR3 runs to 15 residues. Germline-derived CDR1 and CDR2 are LGHDT and YNNKEL (reference sequence). V shed 4 bases and J shed 0 bases, with 10 bases lying between them. Here the CDR3 reads CASSPTGISGNTIYF. Written as DNA, the CDR3 is TGTGCCAGCAGCCCCACAGGGATCTCTGGAAACACCATATATTTT.

This clone was seen many times. This sequence joins TRBV2 and TRBJ1-6; D unclear. V lost 10 bases to trimming and J lost 7 bases, with 14 bases between them. The CDR3 is 13 residues long. The germline V gene has CDR1 SNHLY and CDR2 FYNNEI. The CDR3 here is CANPRDLNSPLHF. The CDR3 DNA reads TGTGCCAACCCCCGGGATTTAAATTCACCCCTCCACTTT.

The chain recombines TRBV19 with TRBJ1-1, with 9 bases fitting TRBD1. Germline CDR1 and CDR2: LNHDA and SQIVND (reference sequence). This CDR3 has 15 residues. V shed 6 bases and J 2 bases; nucleotides not matched to a gene: 7. CDR3 DNA: TGTGCCAGTAGGACCACAGGGGGCCGCAACACTGAAGCTTTCTTT. Protein: CASRTTGGRNTEAFF.

The rearrangement joins TRBV5-4 to TRBJ1-1; D possibly corresponds to TRBD1 (6 bases). CDR1 is SGHNT, CDR2 YYREEE, per germline (reference sequence). There are 15 residues in the CDR3. Between the trimmed V and J ends, which lost 4 bases and 1 base, there was a span of 14 bases. The CDR3 sequence is CASSPTGHRNTEAFF. CDR3 sequence (DNA): TGTGCCAGCAGCCCAACGGGACACAGGAACACTGAAGCTTTCTTT. Looking up the rest from reference TRBV5-4 and TRBJ1-1 gives the full variable domain: ETGVTQSPTHLIKTRGQQVTLRCSSQSGHNTVSWYQQALGQGPQFIFQYYREEENGRGNFPPRFSGLQFPNYSSELNVNALELDDSALYLCASSPTGHRNTEAFFGQGTRLTVV.

The V and J genes are TRBV19 and TRBJ2-7, with TRBD2 matching 11 bases. Germline values: CDR1 LNHDA, CDR2 SQIVND (reference sequence). V lost 5 bases and J lost 3; bases outside the gene matches: 3. The CDR3 loop spans 14 amino acids. The CDR3 sequence: CASSPGLAGYEQYF. DNA for the CDR3: TGTGCCAGTAGTCCTGGACTAGCGGGCTACGAGCAGTACTTC.

This chain uses TRBV14 with TRBJ1-1; 7 bases match TRBD1. Unmatched junction bases numbered 7, after V lost 4 bases and J lost 11 bases. The CDR3 loop spans 12 amino acids. The germline CDR1 and CDR2 sequences are SGHDN and FVKESK. CDR3: CASSPDRAKAFF. CDR3 DNA sequence: TGTGCCAGCAGCCCAGACAGGGCGAAGGCTTTCTTT.

The chain links TRBV6-5 to TRBJ1-3, with D uncertain. Germline CDR1 is MNHEY and CDR2 is SVGAGI. The V end was cut by 0 bases, the J end by 6 bases, with 12 bases between. The CDR3 covers 15 residues. In DNA form, the CDR3 reads TGTGCCAGCAGTTACTCTCCTTCAGTTGCAAACACCATATATTTT. The encoded protein is CASSYSPSVANTIYF.

The chain carries TRBV6-2 or TRBV6-3 and TRBJ2-1; 7 bases fit TRBD2. The CDR3 has 15 residues. CDR1 is MNHEY and CDR2 is SVGEGT in the germline V gene. J lost 10 bases, V lost 0 bases, and 9 bases had no gene match. CDR3 DNA: TGTGCCAGCAGTTACTCGGGACTAAAGCTGGGCGAGCAGTTCTTC. Its protein product is CASSYSGLKLGEQFF.

This chain connects TRBV5-1 to TRBJ2-5; the match to TRBD2 covers 10 bases. The CDR3 is 15 residues long. The germline CDR1 and CDR2 sequences are SGHRS and YFSETQ. The junction had 7 bases not matched to a gene; V was cut back by 5 bases and J by 3 bases. CDR3 sequence: CASRDSGRLKETQYF. The CDR3, as DNA: TGCGCCAGCAGGGATAGCGGGAGGCTCAAAGAGACCCAGTACTTC.

The gene calls are TRBV28 and TRBJ1-2; the D is unclear. Germline-derived CDR1 and CDR2 are MDHEN and SYDVKM. This CDR3 contains 13 residues. The V end lost 2 bases, the J end lost 6 bases, and 10 bases lay between the germline ends. The CDR3 is CASSLTDPHGYTF. In DNA form, the CDR3 reads TGTGCCAGCAGTTTAACAGACCCTCATGGCTACACCTTC.

The chain recombines TRBV27 with TRBJ1-2; D is possibly TRBD1 (5 bases). The CDR3 runs to 12 residues. In germline, CDR1 is MNHEY, CDR2 SMNVEV (reference sequence). The V and J ends lost 5 bases and 7 bases respectively, with 11 bases between them. The CDR3 DNA follows: TGTGCCAGCAGTGCATTTCAGGGTGGCTACACCTTC. This codes for CASSAFQGGYTF.

The rearrangement uses TRBV7-9 and TRBJ2-4; 9 bases line up with TRBD1. With 3 bases clipped from V and 5 bases from J, the junction kept 8 bases outside the gene matches. Germline CDR1 and CDR2: SEHNR and FQNEAQ (reference sequence). The CDR3 runs to 16 residues. In nucleotides, the CDR3 is TGTGCCAGCAGCTTTTCACAGGGGGCGGCTGAAAACATTCAGTACTTC. This codes for CASSFSQGAAENIQYF.

The chain is built from TRBV25-1 and TRBJ2-5; 7 bases map to TRBD1. The CDR3 is 15 residues long. With V trimmed by 10 bases and J by 2 bases, 13 bases remained unmatched. The germline V gene encodes CDR1 MGHDK and CDR2 SYGVNS. As DNA, the CDR3 is TGTGCCACCTCGAGTAGGGACAGTCGACAAGAGACCCAGTACTTC. Translated: CATSSRDSRQETQYF.

The V call is TRBV11-2, the J call TRBJ2-1; 8 bases match TRBD2. Germline trimming cut 5 bases from V and 6 bases from J; bases unmatched to any gene: 3. This CDR3 spans 13 amino acids. Germline CDR1 SGHAT, CDR2 FQNNGV. The CDR3 DNA is TGTGCCAGCAGCAGGGGGACTAGCAATGAGCAGTTCTTC. Protein product: CASSRGTSNEQFF.

The chain employs TRBV7-2 and TRBJ2-5; TRBD1 matches at 7 bases. The CDR3 consists of 16 residues. With V trimmed by 5 bases and J by 2 bases, 11 bases remained unmatched. The germline V gene has CDR1 SGHTA and CDR2 FQGNSA. The CDR3 reads CASSPGTAVKQETQYF. CDR3 DNA sequence: TGTGCCAGCAGCCCCGGGACAGCCGTAAAGCAAGAGACCCAGTACTTC.

The chain employs TRBV5-4 and TRBJ1-3; D uncertain. Trimming cost V 4 bases and J 5 bases, with 13 bases left between them. This CDR3 is built from 14 residues. Germline assignment: CDR1 SGHNT and CDR2 YYREEE (reference sequence). CDR3 in DNA: TGTGCCAGCAGCCCGGCCCCAGCGAGAAACACCATATATTTT. Encoded protein: CASSPAPARNTIYF.

The chain links TRBV7-9 to TRBJ2-5, with 7 positions matching TRBD1. The germline V gene has CDR1 SEHNR and CDR2 FQNEAQ (reference sequence). The ends lost 3 bases at V and 2 bases at J; junction bases unmatched: 6. The CDR3 has 15 residues. CDR3 protein: CASSLVPGQQETQYF. In nucleotides, the CDR3 is TGTGCCAGCAGCTTGGTGCCGGGACAGCAAGAGACCCAGTACTTC. Full variable domain (outside the CDR3, taken from reference TRBV7-9 and TRBJ2-5): DTGVSQNPRHKITKRGQNVTFRCDPISEHNRLYWYRQTLGQGPEFLTYFQNEAQLEKSRLLSDRFSAERPKGSFSTLEIQRTEQGDSAMYLCASSLVPGQQETQYFGPGTRLLVL.